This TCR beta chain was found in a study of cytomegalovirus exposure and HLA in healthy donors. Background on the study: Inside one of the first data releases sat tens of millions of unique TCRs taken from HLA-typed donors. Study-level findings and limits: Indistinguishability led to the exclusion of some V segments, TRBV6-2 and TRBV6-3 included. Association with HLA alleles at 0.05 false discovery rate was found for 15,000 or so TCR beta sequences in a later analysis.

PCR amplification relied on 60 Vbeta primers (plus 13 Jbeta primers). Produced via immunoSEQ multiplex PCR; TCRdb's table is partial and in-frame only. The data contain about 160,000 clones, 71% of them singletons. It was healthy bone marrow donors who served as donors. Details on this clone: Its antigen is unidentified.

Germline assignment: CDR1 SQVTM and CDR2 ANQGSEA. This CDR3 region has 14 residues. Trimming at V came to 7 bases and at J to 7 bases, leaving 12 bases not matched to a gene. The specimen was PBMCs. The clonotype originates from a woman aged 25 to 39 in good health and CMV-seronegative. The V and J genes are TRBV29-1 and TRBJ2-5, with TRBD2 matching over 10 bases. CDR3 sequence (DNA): TGCAGCGGGAGGAGCGGGGGGGACGCAGGGACCCAGTACTTC. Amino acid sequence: CSGRSGGDAGTQYF.